This TCR beta chain was obtained from a study of shared clonotypes between healthy human individuals. General study results and limits: Among donors, the sharing of clonotypes was expected to be influenced by sequencing depth.

TCRdb keeps only in-frame clones here, not all; method: immunoSEQ multiplex PCR. The profile shows approximately 710,000 clones, less than 95% of them singletons. The V segment lost 5 bases and the J segment 5 bases; nucleotides outside the gene matches: 9. The CDR3 has 15 residues. From germline, CDR1 is MNHEY and CDR2 SVGAGI. As for this clone: Its antigen is unidentified.

The genes are TRBV6-5 and TRBJ2-5; 9 positions match TRBD2. This receptor was identified in a man aged 18 to 29 in good health. Some clones in this sample may be carry-over from other donors' samples. The material sequenced was memory CD8+ T cells from PBMCs. Subset: CD45RO+ cells pooled with CCR7-negative TemRA cells. The CDR3 here is CASSPIAGDRETQYF. The CDR3 nucleotides are TGTGCCAGCAGTCCTATAGCGGGAGATCGTGAGACCCAGTACTTC.